The 3 T cell receptor beta chains below were found in one sample sequenced in a study of regulatory T cells in long-lasting Graves disease. Investigators prepared the TCR beta libraries by applying iRepertoire HTBI primers and Arm-PCR of CDR3 regions. Each CDR3 protein is one row after TCRdb ran MiXCR on the multiplex PCR reads. The sample records roughly 500,000 distinct CDR3 sequences, under 25% being singletons. Sample time point: persistent/refractory GD, antithyroid drugs over 5 years with positive TRAb. The authors made the TCR library using RNA they extracted from PBMCs. The source was peripheral blood mononuclear cells (PBMCs), collected when the disease was refractory, from a patient treated with antithyroid drugs. All receptors come from a female donor with Graves disease.

This chain joins TRBV6-1 and TRBJ1-5; D is perhaps TRBD1 (5 bases). Per germline, CDR1 MNHNS and CDR2 SASEGT. Trimming took 6 bases from V and 4 from J, leaving 19 bases between them. The length of the CDR3 is 16 residues. The DNA of the CDR3 is TGTGCCAGCAGACCCGGCGGGGGAAGAGAAAATCAGCCCCAGCATTTT. It is translated as CASRPGGGRENQPQHF.

In this sample, this clonotype turned up once. The gene calls are TRBV12-3 or TRBV12-4 and TRBJ1-4; D is perhaps TRBD1 (6 bases). V was clipped by 4 bases and J by 7 bases, with 13 bases between them. The CDR3 has 14 amino acids. The CDR3 nucleotides read TGTGCCAGCAGTTACAACGGGGGCGTTGAAAAACTGTTTTTT. Translation: CASSYNGGVEKLFF.

This clonotype was observed many times. A much larger clone lies a single base off, so this may be a read error. The CDR3 region is CASSPAGYGYTF. As DNA, the CDR3 is TGTGCCAGCAGTCCCGCGGGCTATGGCTACACCTTC. The chain employs TRBV28 and TRBJ1-2; D is unresolved. CDR3 size: 12 residues. Germline CDR1 MDHEN, CDR2 SYDVKM. The V gene lost 5 bases and the J gene lost 4 bases, with 8 bases spanning the gap.